This is a list of T cell receptor beta chains from one sample in a study of CD8+CD57+ T cells in acquired aplastic anemia. TCRdb re-called the reads with MiXCR, one entry per CDR3 protein. The table has fewer than 200,000 distinct CDR3 sequences, 71% seen once. Sequencing used sorted CD4+, CD8+, or CD8+CD57+ T cells (not recorded which) from PBMCs. These receptors were taken from a human donor with aplastic anemia. The conserved cysteine and the conserved F or W are not part of the CDR3 here. D genes are given only for firm matches.

J,V,D,CDR3
TRBJ2-2,TRBV10-3,TRBD1,AISEGRGLNTGELF
TRBJ2-7,TRBV25-1,TRBD1,ASSVTLGDSLYEQY
TRBJ2-7,TRBV7-2,TRBD2,ASSSHGGVAGAYEQY
TRBJ1-5,TRBV15,NA,ATSRDRNNQPQH
TRBJ1-1,TRBV9,NA,ASSVATLNTEAF
TRBJ2-7,TRBV25-1,NA,ASSDVGQQY
TRBJ2-5,TRBV11-2,TRBD2,ASSLVIAGMETQY
TRBJ2-1,TRBV19,TRBD1,ASKDRGDYNEQF
TRBJ2-7,TRBV9,NA,ASSVEAGYTYEQY
TRBJ1-5,TRBV6-2/TRBV6-3,TRBD1,ARKGQGEQPQH
TRBJ2-7,TRBV20-1,TRBD2,SARTSGTDWAY
TRBJ1-4,TRBV20-1,NA,SAERALVKKLF
TRBJ1-2,TRBV9,NA,ASGQANYGYT
TRBJ2-5,TRBV20-1,TRBD2,SARPAVASGAWETQY
TRBJ1-4,TRBV9,TRBD1,ASSVGDRDNEKLF
TRBJ2-1,TRBV20-1,NA,SARDRGGGRF
TRBJ2-2,TRBV6-2/TRBV6-3,TRBD1,ASSPGTGDTGELF
TRBJ1-2,TRBV12-3/TRBV12-4,NA,ASRRTALGYT
TRBJ1-2,TRBV15,NA,ATSREVSTTYGYT
TRBJ1-2,TRBV5-5,NA,ASSLAKEQNYGYT
TRBJ2-1,TRBV11-2,NA,ASSPIDEQF
TRBJ1-2,TRBV20-1,NA,SARSLDRHNA
TRBJ1-5,TRBV12-3/TRBV12-4,NA,ASSHLTENQPQH
TRBJ2-4,TRBV10-3,TRBD2,AIRPGGGSENIQY
TRBJ1-2,TRBV11-3,TRBD1,ASSLLGATGGFYGYT
TRBJ1-2,TRBV10-3,NA,AISESPEHYGYT
TRBJ2-5,TRBV5-4,NA,ASSMRGRGETQY
TRBJ2-2,TRBV20-1,TRBD1,SARLLQGDTGELF
TRBJ1-6,TRBV7-2,TRBD1,ASSSDAGGSPLH
TRBJ1-2,TRBV7-9,TRBD1,ASSYQGQGADGYT
TRBJ2-1,TRBV7-3,TRBD1,ASSSGTGQYNEQF
TRBJ2-2,TRBV10-3,NA,AISGLLRGGGELF
TRBJ2-7,TRBV7-6,NA,ASSPLFEQY
TRBJ2-7,TRBV10-3,TRBD2,AISERTSGGREQY
TRBJ1-1,TRBV10-2,NA,ASSVVAVGDEAF
TRBJ2-7,TRBV7-2,TRBD2,ASSLAPVSGGEQY
TRBJ2-1,TRBV6-1,NA,ASSYSQGGYYNEQF
TRBJ2-7,TRBV12-3/TRBV12-4,TRBD2,ASSWTSRYEQY
TRBJ2-1,TRBV24-1,TRBD2,ATSDGGGSYNEQF
TRBJ1-2,TRBV2,NA,AGGQLDYGYT
TRBJ2-1,TRBV7-2,NA,ASFSRSYNEQF
TRBJ1-5,TRBV5-1,NA,ASSTGTDHQPQH
TRBJ1-5,TRBV7-4,NA,ASSLLAANQPQH
TRBJ2-5,TRBV20-1,NA,SARREEAQY
TRBJ1-2,TRBV28,NA,ASSPGQMGNYGYT
TRBJ2-5,TRBV2,NA,ASSQGAETQY
TRBJ2-7,TRBV20-1,TRBD2,SARPLGGRAGEQY
TRBJ2-3,TRBV7-7,NA,ASSSSVLDTQY
TRBJ2-7,TRBV19,NA,ASSIQRFGGAYEQY
TRBJ2-6,TRBV20-1,NA,SARGQGANVLT
TRBJ2-7,TRBV10-3,NA,AISGGAPAYEQY
TRBJ2-3,TRBV7-2,NA,ASSEAASSTDTQY
TRBJ2-3,TRBV19,TRBD1,AIKTGGTTDTQY
TRBJ2-7,TRBV2,NA,ASMGGRYEQY
TRBJ1-4,TRBV15,NA,ATSRDIQGGEKLF